The clone carrying this TCR beta chain was counted between two and nine times. CDR3 regions were amplified by Arm-PCR using iRepertoire HTBI primers to build TCR beta libraries. TCRdb reprocessed the multiplex PCR reads via MiXCR and lists one record per CDR3 protein. In the table there are 400,000 to 550,000 distinct CDR3 sequences, roughly 17% of which are singletons. Germline V gives CDR1 MGHRA, CDR2 YSYEKL. The CDR3 is made up of 16 amino acids. V was clipped by 0 bases and J by 5 bases, with 13 bases between them. Time point defined: newly diagnosed GD, antithyroid drugs for less than 3 months. PBMCs were the source of the RNA used for TCR sequencing. The sample originates from a study of regulatory T cells in long-lasting Graves disease. A further study also used this sample, focusing on T cells in Graves' hyperthyroidism and ophthalmopathy.

The specimen was peripheral blood mononuclear cells (PBMCs), collected at new diagnosis, from a patient treated with antithyroid drugs. This receptor was taken from a woman under 40 with Graves disease. This chain uses TRBV4-1 with TRBJ1-4, with D possibly matching TRBD1 (5 bases). The CDR3 region is CASSQEAGVTNEKLFF. The CDR3 DNA reads TGCGCCAGCAGCCAAGAGGCGGGGGTGACCAATGAAAAACTGTTTTTT.